What follows is one TCR beta chain and its context. Its antigen is currently unknown. PCR used 60 Vbeta primers and 13 Jbeta primers. Repertoires were generated with immunoSEQ multiplex PCR, while TCRdb's copy carries only in-frame clones and drops some. The ten top clones account for 3.5% to 4%, within a sample of approximately 58,000 clones. The sample originates from a study of cytomegalovirus exposure and HLA in healthy donors. J was trimmed by 4 bases and V by 6 bases; bases with no gene match: 9. Germline-derived CDR1 and CDR2 are MNHEY and SVGAGI. The length of the CDR3 is 15 residues. Broader study findings: Researchers left out some V segments, among them TRBV6-2 and TRBV6-3, as indistinguishable. Most TCR sequences proved rare, with some public TCRs found in many donors. Later work associated more than 15,000 TCR beta sequences with HLA alleles at 0.05 false discovery rate.

The chain employs TRBV6-5 and TRBJ1-2, with 9 positions matching TRBD1. This TCR derives from a woman under 30 in good health and CMV-seronegative. The sequenced material came from PBMCs. DNA of the CDR3: TGTGCCAGCAGATCTGGGACAGGGAAGCTCTATGGCTACACCTTC. It codes for CASRSGTGKLYGYTF.